The next 8 T cell receptor beta chains were all read from a single sample in a study of T cell repertoires in cytomegalovirus infection. TCRdb used MiXCR to reprocess the reads, holding one entry per CDR3 protein. Of roughly 100,000 distinct CDR3 sequences in the sample, under 50% were seen once. No antigens are known for them. Sequenced here: CD8+ T cells from cultured PBMCs, sampled from culture after CMV antigen stimulation. The origin of the receptors is a human donor in good health (CMV status not recorded). Some clones in this sample may be carry-over from other donors' samples.

Only a few counts were recorded for this clonotype. V is TRBV2 and J is TRBJ2-1; 9 bases align to TRBD2. Germline lookup yields CDR1 SNHLY and CDR2 FYNNEI. The V gene end was trimmed by 3 bases and the J gene end by 3 bases; junction bases not matched to a gene: 3. CDR3 length: 15 residues. The CDR3 region is CASSEASGVYNEQFF. In DNA form, the CDR3 reads TGTGCCAGCAGTGAGGCTAGCGGGGTCTACAATGAGCAGTTCTTC.

The genes are TRBV10-3 and TRBJ2-5; D uncertain. The germline CDR1 and CDR2 sequences are ENHRY and SYGVKD. Trimming removed 0 bases at V and 5 bases at J, with 4 bases between. The length of the CDR3 is 12 residues. CDR3 coding DNA: TGTGCCATCAGTGAGTCATCGGAGACCCAGTACTTC. Translating it yields CAISESSETQYF.

This clonotype appeared a few times. The genes are TRBV7-6 and TRBJ2-7; D may be TRBD1 (6 bases). V was clipped by 0 bases and J by 5 bases, with 11 bases between them. The germline V gene encodes CDR1 SGHVS and CDR2 FNYEAQ. This CDR3 region has 14 residues. CDR3 residues: CASSLAAQGHEQYF. As DNA, the CDR3 is TGTGCCAGCAGCTTAGCTGCACAGGGCCACGAGCAGTACTTC.

V usage is TRBV23-1 and J usage is TRBJ2-3; 8 nucleotides agree with TRBD1. TRBV23-1 is an ORF; its function is uncertain. The CDR3 consists of 16 residues. V lost 2 bases and J lost 0; bases outside the gene matches: 4. CDR3 nucleotides: TGCGCCAGCAGTCAAAGCCGGGACAGGAGCACAGATACGCAGTATTTT. As protein: CASSQSRDRSTDTQYF.

This clonotype was seen a few times. This chain connects TRBV14 to TRBJ2-7; D remains ambiguous. With 5 bases removed from V and 1 base from J, the gap between germline ends came to 9 bases. Per the germline V gene, CDR1 is SGHDN and CDR2 is FVKESK. The CDR3 loop spans 13 amino acids. CDR3 residues: CASSSLGSYEQYF. CDR3 DNA: TGTGCCAGCAGCAGTTTGGGGTCCTACGAGCAGTACTTC. Together with reference TRBV14 and TRBJ2-7, the CDR3 gives the full variable domain: EAGVTQFPSHSVIEKGQTVTLRCDPISGHDNLYWYRRVMGKEIKFLLHFVKESKQDESGMPNNRFLAERTGGTYSTLKVQPAELEDSGVYFCASSSLGSYEQYFGPGTRLTVT.

This clonotype was detected once. The chain uses TRBV7-6 and TRBJ2-3, with TRBD2 identical over 12 bases. This CDR3 has 18 residues. Germline loops: CDR1 SGHVS, CDR2 FNYEAQ. After removal of 8 bases from V and 0 bases from J, the junction contained 12 bases not matched to a gene. The CDR3 nucleotides are TGTGCCAGCGGCTGGACTAGCGGGGAGGGGGTTAGCACAGATACGCAGTATTTT. Translation gives CASGWTSGEGVSTDTQYF.

The sample holds a few counts of this clonotype. The V gene is TRBV12-3 or TRBV12-4, the J gene TRBJ2-7; the D gene is possibly TRBD2 (5 bases). V lost 4 bases and J lost 2, with 9 bases in between. This CDR3 is built from 13 residues. CDR3 in amino acids: CASSSGDTYEQYF. The CDR3 nucleotides are TGTGCCAGCAGTTCCGGGGATACCTACGAGCAGTACTTC.

This clonotype was detected only a few times. V and J are TRBV28 and TRBJ1-5; TRBD1 agrees at 7 bases. The germline CDR1 and CDR2 sequences are MDHEN and SYDVKM. This CDR3 comprises 15 residues. V gave up 3 bases and J gave up 4 bases; unmatched junction bases: 6. In DNA, the CDR3 is TGTGCCAGCAGTTTGGAGGGGGCGGGAAATCAGCCCCAGCATTTT. Translated, it gives CASSLEGAGNQPQHF.